The clone carrying this T cell receptor beta chain was observed a single time. Generated by immunoSEQ multiplex PCR, the TCRdb table keeps only in-frame clones and is missing some. The sample consists of 230,000 or so clones, roughly 89% of them appearing once. V dropped 1 base and J dropped 0 bases, with 11 bases sitting between them. From germline, CDR1 is SGHDT and CDR2 YYEEEE. The CDR3 spans 15 residues. This record comes from a study of blood T cell repertoires in COVID-19. In the study overall: The analysed material was cDNA or gDNA that came from T cells, B-cell-depleted T cells, or PBMCs.

The Seattle patients joined while their infection was active and were tracked longitudinally afterward. Sequencing used peripheral blood. V and J are TRBV5-6 and TRBJ2-7; no definite D call. The TCR comes from a woman aged 60 to 75 with COVID-19, enrolled during active disease. CDR3 nucleotides: TGTGCCAGCAGCTTGCTCGGGTTTAGCTCCTACGAGCAGTACTTC. It is translated as CASSLLGFSSYEQYF.